Below are 15 T cell receptor beta chains sequenced from a single sample in a study of T-cell reconstitution after alpha-beta-depleted transplantation in children. Unique molecular identifiers featured in how the TCRbeta library was prepared. A single record per CDR3 protein comes from TCRdb applying MiXCR to the PCR reads. Of hundreds of thousands of distinct CDR3 sequences in the sample, about 12% were seen once. Sequenced material: PBMCs, taken before TCRalphabeta/CD19-depleted stem cell transplant. Receptor source: a girl aged 2 to 10 with congenital amegakaryocytic thrombocytopenia, due to receive a stem cell transplant.

This clonotype showed up many times. The chain couples TRBV5-1 to TRBJ1-2; D is unclear. The germline gives CDR1 SGHRS, CDR2 YFSETQ. The V gene lost 3 bases and the J gene lost 3 bases, with 12 bases spanning the gap. The CDR3 length is 14 residues. The CDR3, as DNA: TGCGCCAGCAGCTCTAGGACCGGAGACTATGGCTACACCTTC. Encoded protein: CASSSRTGDYGYTF.

This clonotype was seen repeatedly, ten times or more. The chain joins TRBV20-1 to TRBJ1-2; D ambiguous. The V gene's germline CDR1 is DFQATT and CDR2 SNEGSKA (reference sequence). The CDR3 is 11 amino acids. V shed 3 bases and J shed 4 bases, with 6 bases lying between them. The chain's CDR3 is CSARSPYGYTF. CDR3 coding DNA: TGCAGTGCTAGGTCCCCCTATGGCTACACCTTC.

The table lists this clonotype with many counts. The rearrangement joins TRBV20-1 to TRBJ1-2, with 7 bases matching TRBD1. V shed 0 bases and J 2 bases; nucleotides not matched to a gene: 18. This CDR3 spans 19 amino acids. Germline lookup yields CDR1 DFQATT and CDR2 SNEGSKA (reference sequence). In nucleotides, the CDR3 is TGCAGTGCTAGAGACATACCAGGGGGTTCGAGGGATACGAACTATGGCTACACCTTC. Residues: CSARDIPGGSRDTNYGYTF.

This clonotype came up many times. This rearrangement joins TRBV7-7 to TRBJ1-3; D is ambiguous. V shed 5 bases and J shed 1 base, with 9 bases lying between them. This CDR3 has 14 amino acids. CDR1 is SSHAT, CDR2 FNYEAQ, per germline (reference sequence). The DNA of the CDR3 is TGTGCCAGCAGCCCGCTGGGGTCTGGAAACACCATATATTTT. Protein sequence: CASSPLGSGNTIYF.

Ten or more counts support this clonotype. CDR3 loop: CASSEGTGVNQPQHF. The CDR3 nucleotides are TGTGCCAGCAGTGAAGGGACGGGAGTTAATCAGCCCCAGCATTTT. The V gene is TRBV28, the J gene TRBJ1-5; possible D gene TRBD1, 5 bases. Trimming pared 5 bases from V and 4 bases from J, leaving 15 bases between. Germline values: CDR1 MDHEN, CDR2 SYDVKM. CDR3 size: 15 residues.

This clonotype was recorded at least ten times. The chain carries TRBV12-3 or TRBV12-4 and TRBJ1-2, with TRBD1 as a possible D gene (5 bases). This CDR3 has 13 residues. V lost 11 bases, J lost 2 bases, and 15 bases lay in between. The CDR3 loop is CASQRDVNYGYTF. The DNA of the CDR3 is TGTGCCTCCCAACGGGACGTCAACTATGGCTACACCTTC.

This clonotype was recorded a few times. The genes are TRBV5-6 and TRBJ2-7, with 9 nucleotides matching TRBD1. The CDR3 totals 16 residues. Germline V CDR1 and CDR2: SGHDT, YYEEEE. J was trimmed by 1 base and V by 5 bases; bases with no gene match: 10. The CDR3, as DNA: TGTGCCAGCAGGCAGACCGGGACAGGGATTTCCTACGAGCAGTACTTC. Protein product: CASRQTGTGISYEQYF. Complete variable domain (other parts from reference TRBV5-6 and TRBJ2-7): DAGVTQSPTHLIKTRGQQVTLRCSPKSGHDTVSWYQQALGQGPQFIFQYYEEEERQRGNFPDRFSGHQFPNYSSELNVNALLLGDSALYLCASRQTGTGISYEQYFGPGTRLTVT.

V and J are TRBV7-9 and TRBJ2-1, with 7 positions matching TRBD2. This CDR3 contains 13 residues. CDR1 is SEHNR, CDR2 FQNEAQ, per germline (reference sequence). V was pared by 11 bases and J by 12 bases, with 16 bases of the junction left unmatched. The CDR3 DNA is TGTGCCGGCGAACTAGCGACAAAACTCGGGCAGTTCTTC. Its translation: CAGELATKLGQFF.

This sequence joins TRBV24-1 and TRBJ2-2; 8 bases align to TRBD1. Trimming cost V 9 bases and J 4 bases; bases outside gene matches: 9. The CDR3 contains 15 residues. The germline V gene has CDR1 KGHDR and CDR2 SFDVKD. The CDR3 DNA reads as TGTGCCACCGGGATCAGGGGGCGCGGCACCGGGGAGCTGTTTTTT. Translated, it gives CATGIRGRGTGELFF.

This clonotype was seen many times. The genes are TRBV12-3 or TRBV12-4 and TRBJ2-5; D might be TRBD2 (5 bases). The length of the CDR3 is 14 residues. The V and J ends lost 6 bases and 3 bases respectively, with 14 bases between them. CDR3 region: CASSRPGLKETQYF. CDR3 nucleotide sequence: TGTGCCAGCAGCCGCCCTGGACTGAAAGAGACCCAGTACTTC.

The chain's CDR3 is CSASRDRVNEQFF. Here the CDR3 DNA reads TGCAGTGCAAGCAGGGACAGGGTCAATGAGCAGTTCTTC. The chain employs TRBV20-1 and TRBJ2-1, with 9 bases fitting TRBD1. The CDR3 covers 13 residues. J was trimmed by 6 bases and V by 6 bases; bases with no gene match: 6. Germline loops: CDR1 DFQATT, CDR2 SNEGSKA (reference sequence).

This chain uses TRBV18 with TRBJ2-1; maybe TRBD2 (6 bases). V gave up 7 bases and J gave up 0 bases, with 25 bases separating them. The CDR3 length is 19 residues. Germline-derived CDR1 and CDR2 are KGHSH and LQKENI. CDR3 sequence reads: CASFNRRGPSASSYNEQFF. CDR3 DNA sequence: TGTGCCAGCTTTAACCGTCGAGGTCCTAGCGCGAGCTCCTACAATGAGCAGTTCTTC.

The rearrangement joins TRBV19 to TRBJ2-7; 7 positions agree with TRBD1. V lost 6 bases, J lost 1 base, and 9 bases stayed unmatched. Germline assignment: CDR1 LNHDA and CDR2 SQIVND (reference sequence). The CDR3 contains 15 residues. CDR3 sequence: CASSPGSGGSYEQYF. The DNA of the CDR3 is TGTGCCAGTAGCCCCGGGTCAGGGGGTTCCTACGAGCAGTACTTC.

With respect to this clonotype: With a much larger clone just one base away, this may be a read error. The chain recombines TRBV5-1 with TRBJ2-6, with D tentatively TRBD1 (5 bases). Germline loops: CDR1 SGHRS, CDR2 YFSETQ. The CDR3 length is 16 residues. Here the CDR3 reads CASSPGPLSGANVPTF. Here the CDR3 DNA reads TGCGCCAGCAGCCCTGGACCCCTCTCTGGGGCCAACGTCCCGACTTTC.

This clonotype was picked up many times. The chain joins TRBV28 to TRBJ1-5; D gene ambiguous. Trimming took 2 bases from V and 8 from J, leaving 4 bases between them. The CDR3 extends over 11 amino acids. The V gene's germline CDR1 is MDHEN and CDR2 SYDVKM. This CDR3 is CASSLGEPQHF. The CDR3 nucleotides are TGTGCCAGCAGTTTAGGGGAGCCCCAGCATTTT.